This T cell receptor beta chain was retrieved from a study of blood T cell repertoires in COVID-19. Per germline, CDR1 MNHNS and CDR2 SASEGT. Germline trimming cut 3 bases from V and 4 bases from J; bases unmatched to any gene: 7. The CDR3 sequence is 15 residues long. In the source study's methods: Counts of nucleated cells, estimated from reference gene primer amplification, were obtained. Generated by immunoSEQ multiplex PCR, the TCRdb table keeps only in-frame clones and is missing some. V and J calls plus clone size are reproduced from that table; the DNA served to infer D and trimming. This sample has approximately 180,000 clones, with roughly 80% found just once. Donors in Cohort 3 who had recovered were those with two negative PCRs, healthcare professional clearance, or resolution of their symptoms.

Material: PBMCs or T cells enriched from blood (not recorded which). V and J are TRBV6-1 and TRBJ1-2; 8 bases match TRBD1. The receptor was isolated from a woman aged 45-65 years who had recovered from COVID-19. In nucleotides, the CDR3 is TGTGCCAGCAGTGATCTTAGGACAGGGATCTATGGCTACACCTTC. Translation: CASSDLRTGIYGYTF.